This TCR beta chain came from a study of cytomegalovirus exposure and HLA in healthy donors. The PCR employed 60 Vbeta primers together with 13 Jbeta primers. This table comes from immunoSEQ multiplex PCR, and its TCRdb copy is limited to in-frame clones, with some not included. The top ten hold over 1.5% of the sample, which has fewer than 250,000 clones, around 83% seen once. The V and J ends lost 3 bases and 6 bases, in that order; junction bases with no gene match: 6. The CDR3 sequence is 15 residues long. The germline V gene encodes CDR1 MNHEY and CDR2 SMNVEV (reference sequence). This receptor was identified in a man aged 35-49 years in good health and CMV-seropositive. The sample consisted of PBMCs. V usage is TRBV27 and J usage is TRBJ2-3; 10 bases are a match to TRBD1. The CDR3 here is CASSLVGQGFDTQYF. The CDR3 DNA sequence: TGTGCCAGCAGTTTGGTGGGACAGGGGTTTGATACGCAGTATTTT.